This TCR beta chain is from a study of shared clonotypes between healthy human individuals. V lost 7 bases and J lost 4, with 10 bases in between. Germline assignment: CDR1 SNHLY and CDR2 FYNNEI. The CDR3 spans 12 residues. CD45RO negativity and positive selection for CCR7 defined naive CD8 cells, a population that excluded terminally differentiated effector memory CD45RA+ cells. Per sorted-subset replicate PCR, input was approximately 0.2 ug DNA, representing about 29,000 T cell genomes. Produced via immunoSEQ multiplex PCR; TCRdb's table is partial and in-frame only. The sample lists about 2.2 million clones; 90% to 95% were seen once.

Source material: naive CD8+ T cells from PBMCs. The sequence was obtained from a man aged 18 to 29 in good health. Some clones in this sample may be carry-over from other donors' samples. The chain combines TRBV2 with TRBJ1-2; no clear D gene. CDR3 sequence (DNA): TGTGCCAGCATCGAAGAGGGCTATGGCTACACCTTC. Protein: CASIEEGYGYTF.